Presented here are 20 T cell receptor beta chains from one specimen sequenced in a study of shared clonotypes between healthy human individuals. Generated by immunoSEQ multiplex PCR, the TCRdb table keeps only in-frame clones and is missing some. The repertoire includes fewer than 2.5 million clones, 93% of them detected once, and 0.36% sits in the top ten. Sequencing was performed on naive CD4+ T cells from PBMCs. The subset: CD45RA+ positively selected. These receptors were collected from a young man in good health. Some clones in this sample may be carry-over from other donors' samples.

The CDR3 DNA is TGTGCCAGCTTGAGGAGGGACCGCGGCGGCGAGCAGTACTTC. This gives the protein CASLRRDRGGEQYF. The V and J genes are TRBV2 and TRBJ2-7; D is perhaps TRBD2 (6 bases). The CDR3 is made up of 14 amino acids. Germline V lookup: CDR1 SNHLY, CDR2 FYNNEI. Between the trimmed V and J ends, which lost 8 bases and 6 bases, there was a span of 20 bases.

V and J are TRBV19 and TRBJ2-3; D gene unclear. The CDR3 contains 17 residues. Germline values: CDR1 LNHDA, CDR2 SQIVND (reference sequence). The V and J ends lost 8 bases and 2 bases respectively, with 23 bases between them. The CDR3 sequence: CASRPHGSPGSTDTQYF. As DNA, the CDR3 is TGTGCCAGTCGACCACACGGGTCGCCAGGTTCCACAGATACGCAGTATTTT.

The chain's CDR3 is CASSPTGQANGQYF. The CDR3 region has the DNA TGCGCCAGCAGTCCGACGGGACAGGCCAATGGGCAGTACTTC. The rearrangement uses TRBV10-1 and TRBJ2-7; TRBD1 agrees at 8 bases. The V gene's germline CDR1 is WNHNN and CDR2 SYGVQD (reference sequence). The CDR3 sequence is 14 residues long. The V and J ends lost 5 bases and 9 bases, in that order; junction bases with no gene match: 12.

The chain carries TRBV5-1 and TRBJ2-7, with a possible D match to TRBD2 (6 bases). Deletions cut 0 bases from V and 2 bases from J, with 15 bases between. This CDR3 is 16 amino acids long. The germline gives CDR1 SGHRS, CDR2 YFSETQ. CDR3 DNA sequence: TGCGCCAGCAGCTTGGCGTCGGGACTGAGTGCCTACGAGCAGTACTTC. Translating gives CASSLASGLSAYEQYF.

This rearrangement joins TRBV28 to TRBJ2-1, with 9 bases matching TRBD1. CDR1 is MDHEN and CDR2 is SYDVKM in the germline V gene. Trimming took 6 bases from V and 6 from J; bases not matched to a gene: 15. The CDR3 is 17 residues long. The DNA of the CDR3 is TGTGCCAGCAGGGGGCTCAGCGGACAGGGGTCTTTCAATGAGCAGTTCTTC. This gives the protein CASRGLSGQGSFNEQFF.

For this clone: This CDR3 is also generated by other DNA sequences in the sample. This chain uses TRBV30 with TRBJ2-5; D is uncertain. The germline CDR1 and CDR2 sequences are GTSNPN and SVGIG (reference sequence). The V end was cut by 2 bases, the J end by 4 bases, with 8 bases between. This CDR3 comprises 12 residues. The CDR3, as DNA: TGTGCCTGGAGTTCACCAGGAGAGACCCAGTACTTC. Translated: CAWSSPGETQYF. The variable domain in full, completed from reference TRBV30 and TRBJ2-5, reads SQTIHQWPATLVQPVGSPLSLECTVEGTSNPNLYWYRQAAGRGLQLLFYSVGIGQISSEVPQNLSASRPQDRQFILSSKKLLLSDSGFYLCAWSSPGETQYFGPGTRLLVL.

This chain uses TRBV5-1 with TRBJ2-7; D unclear. Germline CDR1 reads SGHRS; CDR2 reads YFSETQ. Between the trimmed V and J ends, which lost 2 bases and 2 bases, there was a span of 11 bases. The CDR3 has 14 amino acids. CDR3 sequence: CASSFSRPPYEQYF. CDR3 nucleotide sequence: TGCGCCAGCAGCTTCTCCAGGCCCCCCTACGAGCAGTACTTC.

The rearrangement uses TRBV28 and TRBJ1-2, with 8 positions matching TRBD1. The CDR3 is made up of 13 amino acids. The V and J ends lost 3 bases and 5 bases, in that order; junction bases with no gene match: 2. The germline V gene has CDR1 MDHEN and CDR2 SYDVKM. The CDR3 spells CASSFGTGYGYTF. CDR3 bases: TGTGCCAGCAGTTTTGGGACAGGTTATGGCTACACCTTC.

Concerning this clone itself: In the same sample, other DNA sequences code for this CDR3. The J gene is TRBJ2-7, the V gene TRBV5-1, with D possibly TRBD2 on 5 matching bases. Trimming removed 0 bases from V and 6 bases from J, with 7 bases in between. Looked up from germline, CDR1 is SGHRS and CDR2 is YFSETQ. The length of the CDR3 is 12 residues. The CDR3 region has the DNA TGCGCCAGCAGCTTGGAAGGGAGCGAGCAGTACTTC. Translation: CASSLEGSEQYF.

This clone turned up a few times. V usage is TRBV5-4 and J usage is TRBJ1-1; 7 nucleotides match TRBD1. This CDR3 comprises 16 residues. Germline values: CDR1 SGHNT, CDR2 YYREEE (reference sequence). J was trimmed by 4 bases and V by 6 bases; bases with no gene match: 15. In DNA form, the CDR3 reads TGTGCCAGCACCCGAACAGGGGTCAAGTATACCACTGAAGCTTTCTTT. Protein product: CASTRTGVKYTTEAFF.

V and J are TRBV4-1 and TRBJ2-5; D is unclear. Trimming took 1 base from V and 5 from J, leaving 11 bases between them. This CDR3 contains 14 residues. From germline, CDR1 is MGHRA and CDR2 YSYEKL. DNA of the CDR3: TGCGCCAGCAGCCAAGGATCGCGGAGCGAGACCCAGTACTTC. This codes for CASSQGSRSETQYF.

This clone was picked up one time. The gene calls are TRBV25-1 and TRBJ2-3; D is undetermined. Trimming stripped 1 base from V and 1 base from J, with 12 bases between. Germline CDR1 is MGHDK and CDR2 is SYGVNS. CDR3 length equals 16 residues. CDR3 sequence reads: CASSEFGVWRTDTQYF. The CDR3 bases are TGTGCCAGCAGTGAATTTGGAGTATGGCGCACAGATACGCAGTATTTT. The whole variable domain, filled in from reference TRBV25-1 and TRBJ2-3, reads EADIYQTPRYLVIGTGKKITLECSQTMGHDKMYWYQQDPGMELHLIHYSYGVNSTEKGDLSSESTVSRIRTEHFPLTLESARPSHTSQYLCASSEFGVWRTDTQYFGPGTRLTVL.

This clone was seen more than once but under ten times. The chain uses TRBV30 and TRBJ1-2; D unclear. The length of the CDR3 is 11 residues. Germline CDR1 is GTSNPN and CDR2 is SVGIG (reference sequence). Trimming took off 1 base at V and 13 bases at J, with 13 bases between the two ends. The CDR3 region is CAWSEQTLGTF. The CDR3 DNA is TGTGCCTGGAGTGAACAGACGTTAGGCACCTTC.

V and J are TRBV29-1 and TRBJ2-3; D is perhaps TRBD1 (5 bases). CDR1 and CDR2 from the germline V gene are SQVTM and ANQGSEA. Between the trimmed V and J ends, which lost 7 bases and 4 bases, there was a span of 18 bases. This CDR3 comprises 14 residues. DNA of the CDR3: TGCAGCGCCCAAGTAGGGCTAGGGGCAGATACGCAGTATTTT. It yields the protein CSAQVGLGADTQYF.

The genes are TRBV7-6 and TRBJ2-1; 10 nucleotides agree with TRBD2. The germline V gene encodes CDR1 SGHVS and CDR2 FNYEAQ. CDR3 length: 16 amino acids. Germline trimming cut 1 base from V and 8 bases from J; bases unmatched to any gene: 8. CDR3 in DNA: TGTGCCAGCAGCTTAGTGCCTAGCGGGAGCCGCCATGAGCAGTTCTTC. It is translated as CASSLVPSGSRHEQFF.

This chain uses TRBV5-4 with TRBJ2-7; D remains unclear. Looked up from germline, CDR1 is SGHNT and CDR2 is YYREEE (reference sequence). The V end lost 4 bases, the J end lost 6 bases, and 17 bases lay between the germline ends. The CDR3 extends over 14 amino acids. This CDR3 reads CASSPSGPLSEQYF. CDR3 DNA sequence: TGTGCCAGCAGCCCGTCCGGGCCCTTGAGCGAGCAGTACTTC.

This clone appeared once. The chain is built from TRBV5-6 and TRBJ1-5; D unresolved. The CDR3 totals 17 residues. Germline V gives CDR1 SGHDT, CDR2 YYEEEE. V was trimmed by 2 bases and J by 0 bases, leaving 15 bases between them. The DNA for the CDR3 is TGTGCCAGCAGCTTTGTTTTAGGGAGATATAGCAATCAGCCCCAGCATTTT. Residues: CASSFVLGRYSNQPQHF.

CDR3: CAISESLGGSETQYF. CDR3 sequence (DNA): TGTGCCATCAGTGAGTCGCTTGGAGGGAGTGAGACCCAGTACTTC. This chain connects TRBV10-3 to TRBJ2-5; TRBD2 is a possible D gene (6 bases). The germline gives CDR1 ENHRY, CDR2 SYGVKD. V was clipped by 0 bases and J by 5 bases, with 13 bases between them. CDR3 length: 15 amino acids.

V usage is TRBV11-2 and J usage is TRBJ2-3; a possible D gene is TRBD1 (6 bases). CDR1 is SGHAT, CDR2 FQNNGV, per germline. V was shortened by 5 bases and J by 3 bases, with 15 bases between the two germline ends. This CDR3 comprises 15 residues. The CDR3 bases are TGTGCCAGCAGCCCAACTACAGGGACGACAGATACGCAGTATTTT. It codes for CASSPTTGTTDTQYF.

This rearrangement joins TRBV9 to TRBJ1-5; 12 nucleotides agree with TRBD1. V was clipped by 3 bases and J by 7 bases; unmatched bases: 5. Germline V gene sequence: CDR1 SGDLS, CDR2 YYNGEE. CDR3 length: 15 residues. The CDR3 bases are TGTGCCAGCAGCGAAGGGACAGGGGGCGACCAGCCCCAGCATTTT. Protein: CASSEGTGGDQPQHF.